The entry below describes one TCR beta chain. No antigen is known for it. Incorporated into the TCR beta cDNA libraries were unique molecular identifiers, which served to reduce PCR and sequencing biases. T cells, about 0.95 to 10 million of them, yielded some 540,000 cDNA molecules. A single record per CDR3 protein comes from TCRdb applying MiXCR to the PCR reads. The top ten clones hold approximately 0.55% of a sample with hundreds of thousands of distinct CDR3 sequences, 30% of them seen once. These data originate in a study of post-analysis software for immune sequencing data. Across the study: Relapsing-remitting, secondary progressive and progressive-relapsing forms made up the multiple sclerosis disease courses. General study findings and limits: Multiple sclerosis was associated with a significant reduction in normalized Chao1 diversity relative to controls. TRBV5-6, TRBV5-1 and TRBV20-1 were among 4 or 5 TRBV segments more frequent in patients than controls. By F measure, strong co-clustering occurred among samples prepared in the same batch.

The CDR3 length is 15 residues. The germline V and J ends were trimmed by 0 bases and 11 bases, with 14 bases remaining between them. Per the germline V gene, CDR1 is LGHDT and CDR2 is YNNKEL (reference sequence). This sequence originates from a girl aged 10 to 17 with multiple sclerosis. The genes are TRBV3-1 and TRBJ1-6, with a tentative D call TRBD1 (5 bases). The sequencing sample was made of blood. The CDR3 nucleotides read TGTGCCAGCAGCCAAGAAGGAGGGGCGAGAACACCCCTCCACTTT. Translating it yields CASSQEGGARTPLHF. The entire variable domain, with the rest obtained from reference TRBV3-1 and TRBJ1-6, is as follows: DTAVSQTPKYLVTQMGNDKSIKCEQNLGHDTMYWYKQDSKKFLKIMFSYNNKELIINETVPNRFSPKSPDKAHLNLHINSLELGDSAVYFCASSQEGGARTPLHFGNGTRLTVT.